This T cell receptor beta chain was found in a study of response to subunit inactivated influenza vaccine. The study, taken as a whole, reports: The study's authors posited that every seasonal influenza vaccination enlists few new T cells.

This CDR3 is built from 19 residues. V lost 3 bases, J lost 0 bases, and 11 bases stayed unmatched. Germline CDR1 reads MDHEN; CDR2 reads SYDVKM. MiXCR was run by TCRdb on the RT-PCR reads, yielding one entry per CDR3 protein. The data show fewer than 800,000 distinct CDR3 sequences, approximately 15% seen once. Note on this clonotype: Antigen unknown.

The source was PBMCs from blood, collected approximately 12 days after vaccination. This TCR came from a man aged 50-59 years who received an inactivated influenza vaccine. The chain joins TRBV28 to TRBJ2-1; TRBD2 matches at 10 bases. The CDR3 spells CASSFLLAGQYSSYNEQFF. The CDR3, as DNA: TGTGCCAGCAGTTTTTTACTAGCGGGGCAATATAGCTCCTACAATGAGCAGTTCTTC.